This passage covers 2 T cell receptor beta chains from one sample sequenced in a study of shared T cell receptors in the human thymus. Generated by immunoSEQ multiplex PCR, the TCRdb table keeps only in-frame clones and is missing some. The data show more than 550,000 clones, approximately 85% seen once. This same sample was also taken into another study, of human thymus T cells.

The sequenced sample was thymocytes. Every receptor here comes from a girl under three years old with a congenital heart defect.

The V and J genes are TRBV28 and TRBJ1-2; 9 positions match TRBD1. The CDR3 is 14 residues long. Germline V lookup: CDR1 MDHEN, CDR2 SYDVKM. With 8 bases clipped from V and 0 bases from J, the junction kept 4 bases outside the gene matches. The CDR3, as DNA: TGTGCCAGCGGGACAGGGAACCCTAACTATGGCTACACCTTC. It codes for CASGTGNPNYGYTF.

V usage is TRBV6-5 and J usage is TRBJ1-6, with D unresolved. Germline CDR1 is MNHEY and CDR2 is SVGAGI. The CDR3 loop spans 14 amino acids. V gave up 7 bases and J gave up 4 bases, with 11 bases separating them. The CDR3 region is CASTEPSYNSPLHF. DNA for the CDR3: TGTGCCAGCACTGAGCCGTCTTATAATTCACCCCTCCACTTT.